The text below deals with one T cell receptor (beta chain). Its antigen is undetermined. This specimen belongs to a study of siplizumab effects on memory and regulatory T cells. General study results and limits: To unstimulated subsets, only a minor fraction of alloreactive clones could be mapped.

Sequencing was performed with immunoSEQ multiplex PCR; in TCRdb, only in-frame clones are kept and a portion is missing. The sample holds some 80,000 clones, about 95% seen once. Germline values: CDR1 MRHNA, CDR2 SNTAGT. V was cut by 3 bases and J by 9 bases, with 12 bases left in between. The CDR3 spans 13 residues. The TCR originated in a human donor in good health. The rearrangement joins TRBV6-4 to TRBJ1-5; D is unclear. Sequenced sample: CD8+ T cells sorted from blood. For the CDR3, the DNA is TGTGCCAGCAGTGAAGGGTCGGAGTCGCCCCAGCATTTT. Protein product: CASSEGSESPQHF.